These T cell receptor beta chains were read from a single sample in a study of T-cell memory formation after mild COVID-19. TCRdb itself ran the 5' RACE reads through MiXCR, one entry per CDR3 protein. In the table there are roughly 250,000 distinct CDR3 sequences, over 15% of which are singletons. The source material was PBMCs or a T cell subset sorted from them (not recorded which). Every receptor here comes from a man aged 18 to 30 who had mild COVID-19 (a few samples of this study predate the infection). Cell type and time point are not known. Each CDR3 is given with its conserved first and last residue. D genes are given only for firm matches. Expanded clones get a size class; other rows say once, few or many, or leave the size out.

cdr3_nt	cdr3_aa	clone_size	d_call	j_call	v_call
TGTGCCAGCAGCTTAACCGGGGGGGCAGGAGAGACCCAGTACTTC	CASSLTGGAGETQYF	many	TRBD2	TRBJ2-5	TRBV7-3
TGTGCCAGACAGGGGGGCGGGGCCAACGTCCTGACTTTC	CARQGGGANVLTF	many	TRBD1	TRBJ2-6	TRBV2
TGTGCCAGCAGTGAAGAATGGGAGGGGTTGAACATTCAGTACTTC	CASSEEWEGLNIQYF	few	TRBD2	TRBJ2-4	TRBV6-1
TGTGCCAGCAGTCCCGGGAGAGATGTTGATACGCAGTATTTT	CASSPGRDVDTQYF	.	.	TRBJ2-3	TRBV6-2/TRBV6-3
TGCAGTGCTAGTCGGGGGATTAGCACAGATACGCAGTATTTT	CSASRGISTDTQYF	.	.	TRBJ2-3	TRBV20-1
TGTGCCAGCAGCTTAGCCCATGGTTCCGGGGAGCTGTTTTTT	CASSLAHGSGELFF	once	.	TRBJ2-2	TRBV7-2
TGCGCCAGCAGCTTGGCTTCGGGGGGCCAAGAGACCCAGTACTTC	CASSLASGGQETQYF	few	TRBD2	TRBJ2-5	TRBV5-1
TGTGCCAGCAGCTTATTCGGGGCTGATTCACCCCTCCACTTT	CASSLFGADSPLHF	.	.	TRBJ1-6	TRBV11-1
TGCAGCGTTGCTAGTTCCCTCGATGAGCAGTTCTTC	CSVASSLDEQFF	.	.	TRBJ2-1	TRBV29-1
TGTGCCAGCGCCTTGGTTGAGGGAGGTAGGGGGGCCAACGTCCTGACTTTC	CASALVEGGRGANVLTF	.	.	TRBJ2-6	TRBV7-2
TGTGCCAGCAGTCTACAACCGGACAGAGACTATAATTCACCCCTCCACTTT	CASSLQPDRDYNSPLHF	.	.	TRBJ1-6	TRBV27
TGTGCCAGCAGCAGACGCGGGGTGAGCTCTGGAAACACCATATATTTT	CASSRRGVSSGNTIYF	few	.	TRBJ1-3	TRBV7-9
TGCAGCGTTGATCGACAGAGTCCCTATGGCTACACCTTC	CSVDRQSPYGYTF	few	.	TRBJ1-2	TRBV29-1